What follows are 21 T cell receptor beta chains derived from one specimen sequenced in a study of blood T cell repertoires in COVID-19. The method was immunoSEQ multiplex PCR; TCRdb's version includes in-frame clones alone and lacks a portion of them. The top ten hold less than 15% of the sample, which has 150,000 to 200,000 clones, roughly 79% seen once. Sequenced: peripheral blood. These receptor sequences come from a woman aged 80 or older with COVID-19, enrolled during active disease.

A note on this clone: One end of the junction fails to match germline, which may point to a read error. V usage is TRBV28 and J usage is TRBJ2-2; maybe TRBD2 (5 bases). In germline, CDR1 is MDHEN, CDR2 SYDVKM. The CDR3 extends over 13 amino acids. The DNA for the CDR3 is TGTGCCAGTAGTTTCGGGGTCACCGGGGAGCTGTTTTTT. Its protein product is CASSFGVTGELFF.

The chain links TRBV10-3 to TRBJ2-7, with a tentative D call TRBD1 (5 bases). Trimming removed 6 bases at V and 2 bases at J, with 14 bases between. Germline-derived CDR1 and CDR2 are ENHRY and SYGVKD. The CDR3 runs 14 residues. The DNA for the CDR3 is TGTGCCATCAGGCGGCAAGGGGTTACCTACGAGCAGTACTTC. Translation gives CAIRRQGVTYEQYF.

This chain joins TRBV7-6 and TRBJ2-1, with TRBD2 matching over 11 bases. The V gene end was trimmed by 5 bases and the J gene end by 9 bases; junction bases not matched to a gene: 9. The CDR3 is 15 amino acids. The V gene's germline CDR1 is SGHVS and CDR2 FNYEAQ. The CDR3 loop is CASSPIAGGKGEQFF. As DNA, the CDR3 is TGTGCCAGCAGCCCTATAGCGGGGGGGAAAGGTGAGCAGTTCTTC.

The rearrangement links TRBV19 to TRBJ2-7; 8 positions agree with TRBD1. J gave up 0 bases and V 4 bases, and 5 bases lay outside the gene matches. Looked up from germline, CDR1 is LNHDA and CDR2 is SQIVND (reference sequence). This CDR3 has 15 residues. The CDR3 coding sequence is TGTGCCAGTAGTACCGGACAGGGCCTCTCCTACGAGCAGTACTTC. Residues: CASSTGQGLSYEQYF.

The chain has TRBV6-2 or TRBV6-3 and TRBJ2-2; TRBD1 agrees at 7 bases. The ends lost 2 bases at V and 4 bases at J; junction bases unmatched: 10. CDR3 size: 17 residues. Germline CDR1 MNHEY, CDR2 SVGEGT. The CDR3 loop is CASSYRGQPYGTGELFF. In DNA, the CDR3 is TGTGCCAGCAGTTACCGGGGACAGCCTTATGGCACCGGGGAGCTGTTTTTT.

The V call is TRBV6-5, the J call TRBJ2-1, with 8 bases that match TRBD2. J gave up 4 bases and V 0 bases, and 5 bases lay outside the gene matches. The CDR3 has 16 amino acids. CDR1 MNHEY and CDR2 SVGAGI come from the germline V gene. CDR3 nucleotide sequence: TGTGCCAGCAGTTACTCCGGGACTAGGTTTTACAATGAGCAGTTCTTC. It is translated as CASSYSGTRFYNEQFF.

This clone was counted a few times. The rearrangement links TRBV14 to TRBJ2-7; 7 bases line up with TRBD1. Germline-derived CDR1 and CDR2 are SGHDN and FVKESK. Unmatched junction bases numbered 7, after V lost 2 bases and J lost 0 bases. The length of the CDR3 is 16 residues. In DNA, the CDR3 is TGTGCCAGCAGCCAAAGAGGGACAGCGAGCTCCTACGAGCAGTACTTC. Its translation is CASSQRGTASSYEQYF.

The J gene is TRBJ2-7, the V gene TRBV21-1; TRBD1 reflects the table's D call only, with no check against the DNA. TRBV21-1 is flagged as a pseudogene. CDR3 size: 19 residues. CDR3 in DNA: TGTGCCAGCAGCAAAATGGGGCTCCGGAAACCAAAATACACGTACGAGCAGTACTTC. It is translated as CASSKMGLRKPKYTYEQYF.

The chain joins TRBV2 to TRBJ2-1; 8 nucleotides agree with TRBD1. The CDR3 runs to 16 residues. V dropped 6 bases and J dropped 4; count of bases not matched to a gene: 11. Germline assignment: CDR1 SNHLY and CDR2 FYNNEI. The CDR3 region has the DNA TGTGCCAGCAGGGCCCGACAGGGGTCTCGGTACAATGAGCAGTTCTTC. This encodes CASRARQGSRYNEQFF.

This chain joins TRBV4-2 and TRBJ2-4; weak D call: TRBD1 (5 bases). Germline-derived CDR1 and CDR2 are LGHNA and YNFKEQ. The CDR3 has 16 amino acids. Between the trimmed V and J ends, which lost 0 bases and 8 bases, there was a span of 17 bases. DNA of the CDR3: TGTGCCAGCAGCCAAGATTATGTGGCCAGGGCGGACATTCAGTACTTC. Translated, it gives CASSQDYVARADIQYF.

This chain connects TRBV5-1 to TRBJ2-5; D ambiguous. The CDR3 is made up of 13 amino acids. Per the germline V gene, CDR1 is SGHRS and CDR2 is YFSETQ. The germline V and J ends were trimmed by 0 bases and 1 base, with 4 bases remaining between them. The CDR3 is CASSLVSQETQYF. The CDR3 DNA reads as TGCGCCAGCAGCTTGGTGAGCCAAGAGACCCAGTACTTC. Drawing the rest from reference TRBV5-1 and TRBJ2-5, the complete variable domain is KAGVTQTPRYLIKTRGQQVTLSCSPISGHRSVSWYQQTPGQGLQFLFEYFSETQRNKGNFPGRFSGRQFSNSRSEMNVSTLELGDSALYLCASSLVSQETQYFGPGTRLLVL.

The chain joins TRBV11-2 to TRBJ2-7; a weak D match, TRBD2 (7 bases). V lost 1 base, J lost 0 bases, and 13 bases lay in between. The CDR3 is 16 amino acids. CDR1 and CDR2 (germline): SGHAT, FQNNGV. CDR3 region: CASSLAGGGLSYEQYF. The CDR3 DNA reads TGTGCCAGCAGCTTAGCCGGCGGGGGCCTCTCCTACGAGCAGTACTTC.

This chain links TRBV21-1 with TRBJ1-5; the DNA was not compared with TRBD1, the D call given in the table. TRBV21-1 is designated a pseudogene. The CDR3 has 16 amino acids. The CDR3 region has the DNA TGTGCCAGCAGCAAAGCTCGCAGGCCTAGCAATCAGCCCCAGCATTTT. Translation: CASSKARRPSNQPQHF.

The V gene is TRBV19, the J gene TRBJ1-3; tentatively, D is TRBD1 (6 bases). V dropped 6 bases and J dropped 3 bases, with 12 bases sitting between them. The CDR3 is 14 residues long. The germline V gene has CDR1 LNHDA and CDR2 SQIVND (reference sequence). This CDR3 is CASSLLDSGNTIYF. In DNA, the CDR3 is TGTGCCAGTAGCTTACTGGACAGTGGAAACACCATATATTTT.

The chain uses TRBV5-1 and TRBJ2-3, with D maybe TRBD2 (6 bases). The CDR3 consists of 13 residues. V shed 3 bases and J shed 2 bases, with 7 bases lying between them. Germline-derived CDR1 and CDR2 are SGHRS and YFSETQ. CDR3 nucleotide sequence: TGCGCCAGCAGCTCGGGAGTCACAGATACGCAGTATTTT. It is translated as CASSSGVTDTQYF.

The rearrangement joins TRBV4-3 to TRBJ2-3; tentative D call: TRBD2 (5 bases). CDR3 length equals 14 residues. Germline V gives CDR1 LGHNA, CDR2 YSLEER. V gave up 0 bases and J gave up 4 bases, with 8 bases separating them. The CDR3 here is CASSQEGAADTQYF. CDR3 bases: TGCGCCAGCAGCCAAGAGGGAGCTGCAGATACGCAGTATTTT.

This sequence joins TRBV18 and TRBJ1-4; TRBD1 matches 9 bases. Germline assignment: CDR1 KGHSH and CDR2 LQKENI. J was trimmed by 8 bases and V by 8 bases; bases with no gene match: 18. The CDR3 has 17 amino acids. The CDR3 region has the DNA TGTGCCAGCGCCCCGGGACAGGGACCGGGGGGTGAAGAAAAACTGTTTTTT. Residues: CASAPGQGPGGEEKLFF.

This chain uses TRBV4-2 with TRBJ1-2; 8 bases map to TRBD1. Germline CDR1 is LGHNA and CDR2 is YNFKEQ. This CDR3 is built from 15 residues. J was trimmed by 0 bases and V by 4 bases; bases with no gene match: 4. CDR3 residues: CASSPRTGTNYGYTF. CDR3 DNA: TGTGCCAGCAGCCCGAGGACAGGGACTAACTATGGCTACACCTTC.

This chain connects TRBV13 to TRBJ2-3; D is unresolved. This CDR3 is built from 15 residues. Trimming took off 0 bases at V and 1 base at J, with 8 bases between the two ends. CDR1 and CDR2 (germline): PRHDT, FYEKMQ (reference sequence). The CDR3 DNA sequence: TGTGCCAGCAGCTTAGGGGGCGATGGCACAGATACGCAGTATTTT. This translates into CASSLGGDGTDTQYF.

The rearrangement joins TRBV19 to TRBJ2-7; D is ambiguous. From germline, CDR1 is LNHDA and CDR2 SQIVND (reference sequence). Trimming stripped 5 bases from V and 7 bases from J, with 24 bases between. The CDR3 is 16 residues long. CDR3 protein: CASSVMWSLEGREQYF. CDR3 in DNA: TGTGCCAGTAGTGTTATGTGGAGTCTTGAAGGTAGGGAGCAGTACTTC.

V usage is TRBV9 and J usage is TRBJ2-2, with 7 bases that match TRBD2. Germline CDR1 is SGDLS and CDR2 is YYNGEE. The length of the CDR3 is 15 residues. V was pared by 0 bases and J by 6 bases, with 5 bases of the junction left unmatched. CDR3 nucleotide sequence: TGTGCCAGCAGCGTAGGCGGGGGTTCATCCGGGGAGCTGTTTTTT. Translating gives CASSVGGGSSGELFF.